This T cell receptor (beta chain) was sequenced during a study of T cell responses to AZD1222 COVID-19 vaccine (dated by TCRdb to 2020 to 2022). Notes on the research overall: TCR sequencing covered some 250 trial participants: 200 to 220 given two doses of AZD1222 and 26 given two doses of MenACWY control vaccine. Trial participants were enrolled by age into subgroups of 18-55, 56-69 and 70-plus years, and roughly 150, 30 and 60 TCR-sequenced participants, respectively, were included in these subgroups. Findings and caveats that apply to the study as a whole: Epitopes outside the regions mutated in the B.1.351 and B.1.1.7 variants were reportedly recognized by nearly half of the unique spike-specific TCRs. Participants were mostly white British, with more females than males. The authors suggested clonal diversity may have been underestimated. After two AZD1222 doses, spike-specific TCR breadth and depth were significantly higher than at day 0 and than in MenACWY recipients. Vaccine-associated CD4 TCRs spanned the whole spike protein, with dominant responses in regions 160-218 and 743-854. Conclusions about previously exposed vaccinees are limited, since just five to seven AZD1222 recipients were seropositive for SARS-CoV-2 at baseline. No day 14 peak-response samples were available, so repertoires were characterized only after the peak T cell response. In the small 56-69-year group, the increase in depth fell short of significance, most likely because of low power.

Counted from cysteine to phenylalanine, this CDR3 has 14 amino acids. Here the CDR3 DNA is all that survives: 42 bases in frame from base 1. CDR1 and CDR2 are read off the germline V gene (reference sequence) as SEHNR and FQNEAQ. Trimming at the junction amounts to 3 bases on V and 1 base on J, and the germline ends lie 7 bases apart. According to the study, the label for this sample's time point signals: baseline before first vaccination. Read against the paper, the sample's treatment or condition label means: meningococcal conjugate vaccine given as trial control. The vaccinee samples were drawn from two UK trials, COV001 and COV002, one of which was a single-blind randomized controlled phase 2/3 trial testing AZD1222 (ChAdOx1 nCoV-19) in healthy adults. Trial participant PBMC samples were collected at day 0 and day 28 after the second dose for TCRbeta chain sequencing. Points on this clone: Its cognate antigen has yet to be identified. One base away there is no much larger clone; base qualities are not given.

The CDR3 regions of human TCRbeta chains were analyzed by immunosequencing. The study's processing was this. Repertoire TCRs were matched against a reference library of SARS-CoV-2-specific TCRs generated with the MIRA antigen-specificity platform. Breadth was defined as the fraction of unique TCRs that were SARS-CoV-2-associated. Depth was defined as the fraction of total T cells that were SARS-CoV-2-associated. Using the MIRA data, each spike-specific TCR was mapped to the spike region that the TCR reacts to and placed in a CD4 or CD8 class. Log10-transformed breadth and depth values were compared by one-way ANOVA with Sidak's multiple comparisons tests. Drawn from immuneACCESS, this table holds only the in-frame rearrangements with V and J called that TCRdb kept. Clones are partly lost; checked studies trace under half to an unresolved V gene and leave the rest unexplained. D and trimming come from the DNA, and the V and J calls and clone size come from that table. This sample comprises more than 140,000 clones, approximately 90% of them detected only once. Around 3.4% of the sample is in the top ten clones.

The TCR originated in an adult in good health. Rearrangement joined TRBV7-9 to TRBJ1-3, with the D gene not clear enough to name. Sequences were derived from peripheral blood, sampled on day 0 of MenACWY control vaccination. The DNA is TGTGCCAGCAGCTTCGTAGTTTCTGGAAACACCATATATTTT. This sequence encodes CASSFVVSGNTIYF.